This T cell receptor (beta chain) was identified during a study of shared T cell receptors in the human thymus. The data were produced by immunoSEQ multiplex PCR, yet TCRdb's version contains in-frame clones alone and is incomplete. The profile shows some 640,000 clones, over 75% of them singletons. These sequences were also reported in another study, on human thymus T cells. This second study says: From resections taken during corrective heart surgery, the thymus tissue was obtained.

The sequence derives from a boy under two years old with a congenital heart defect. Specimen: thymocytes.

The CDR3 loop reads CASSYDTSGSYEQYF. Here the CDR3 DNA reads TGTGCCAGCAGTTACGATACTAGCGGGAGCTACGAGCAGTACTTC. This chain uses TRBV6-5 with TRBJ2-7, with 11 bases aligning to TRBD2. CDR1 MNHEY and CDR2 SVGAGI come from the germline V gene. V lost 2 bases to trimming and J lost 3 bases; unmatched junction nucleotides: 3. The CDR3 length is 15 residues.